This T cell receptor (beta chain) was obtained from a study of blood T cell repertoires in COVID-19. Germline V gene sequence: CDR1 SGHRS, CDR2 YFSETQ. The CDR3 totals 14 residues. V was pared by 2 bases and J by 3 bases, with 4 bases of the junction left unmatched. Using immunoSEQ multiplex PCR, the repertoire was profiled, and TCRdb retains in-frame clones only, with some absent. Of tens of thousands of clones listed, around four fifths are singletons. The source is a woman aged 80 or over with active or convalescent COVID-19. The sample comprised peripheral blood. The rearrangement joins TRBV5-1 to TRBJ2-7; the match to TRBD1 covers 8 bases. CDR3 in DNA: TGCGCCAGCAGCTTCTCAGGGGGCGGCTACGAGCAGTACTTC. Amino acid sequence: CASSFSGGGYEQYF.